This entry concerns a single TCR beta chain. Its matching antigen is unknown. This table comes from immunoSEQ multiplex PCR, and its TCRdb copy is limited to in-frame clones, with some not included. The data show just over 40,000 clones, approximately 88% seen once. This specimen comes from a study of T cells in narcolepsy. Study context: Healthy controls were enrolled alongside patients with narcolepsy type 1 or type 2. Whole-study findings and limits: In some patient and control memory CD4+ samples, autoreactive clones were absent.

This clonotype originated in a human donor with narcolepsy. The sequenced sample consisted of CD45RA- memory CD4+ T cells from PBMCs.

The CDR3 DNA reads TGCGCCAGCAGCAGGGACAGCACAGATACGCAGTATTTT. Its protein is CASSRDSTDTQYF. The chain carries TRBV5-1 and TRBJ2-3; D tentatively reads TRBD1 or TRBD2 (5 bases each). Germline values: CDR1 SGHRS, CDR2 YFSETQ. The CDR3 is 13 amino acids. Trimming stripped 4 bases from V and 0 bases from J, with 6 bases between.